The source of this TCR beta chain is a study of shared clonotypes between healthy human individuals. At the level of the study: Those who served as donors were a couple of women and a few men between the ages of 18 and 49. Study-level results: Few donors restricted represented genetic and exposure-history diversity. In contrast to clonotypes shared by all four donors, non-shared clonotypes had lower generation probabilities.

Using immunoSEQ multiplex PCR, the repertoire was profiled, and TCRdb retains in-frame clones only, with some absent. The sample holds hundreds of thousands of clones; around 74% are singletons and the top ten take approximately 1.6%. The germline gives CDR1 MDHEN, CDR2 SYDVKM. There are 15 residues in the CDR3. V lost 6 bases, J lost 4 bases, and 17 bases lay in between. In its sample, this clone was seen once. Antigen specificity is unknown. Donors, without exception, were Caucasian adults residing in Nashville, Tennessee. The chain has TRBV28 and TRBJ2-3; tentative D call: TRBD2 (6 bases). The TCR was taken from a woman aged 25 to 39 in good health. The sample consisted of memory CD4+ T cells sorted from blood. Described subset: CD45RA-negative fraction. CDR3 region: CASSTPGTGPDTQYF. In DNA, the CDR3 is TGTGCCAGCAGCACCCCCGGGACTGGCCCAGATACGCAGTATTTT. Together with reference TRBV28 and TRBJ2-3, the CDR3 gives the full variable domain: DVKVTQSSRYLVKRTGEKVFLECVQDMDHENMFWYRQDPGLGLRLIYFSYDVKMKEKGDIPEGYSVSREKKERFSLILESASTNQTSMYLCASSTPGTGPDTQYFGPGTRLTVL.